The 11 T cell receptor beta chains reported below all come from one sample, sequenced in a study of T cell changes during pregnancy in multiple sclerosis. The repertoire was sequenced with immunoSEQ multiplex PCR; TCRdb's copy has only in-frame clones and lacks some. The sample lists 20,000 to 25,000 clones, 70% to 90% occurring once. The material was CD8+ T cells from peripheral blood mononuclear cells, obtained in the second trimester of pregnancy. These receptors were taken from a female donor in good health, enrolled as a control in a pregnancy study.

V and J are TRBV7-8 and TRBJ1-2; TRBD1 aligns across 11 bases. V gave up 0 bases and J gave up 5 bases; unmatched junction bases: 5. The CDR3 runs to 16 residues. CDR1 and CDR2 from the germline V gene are SGHVS and FQNEAQ. CDR3 sequence: CASSLAGQGAMYGYTF. The CDR3 DNA follows: TGTGCCAGCAGCTTAGCAGGACAGGGGGCAATGTATGGCTACACCTTC.

The V gene is TRBV13, the J gene TRBJ2-1; TRBD2 aligns across 7 bases. The CDR3 runs to 16 residues. Germline values: CDR1 PRHDT, CDR2 FYEKMQ (reference sequence). The V gene end was trimmed by 7 bases and the J gene end by 2 bases; junction bases not matched to a gene: 11. This CDR3 reads CASNIRGDLPYNEQFF. CDR3 coding DNA: TGTGCCAGCAACATCCGGGGGGACCTCCCCTACAATGAGCAGTTCTTC.

V usage is TRBV4-1 and J usage is TRBJ2-2; D call uncertain. The V gene's germline CDR1 is MGHRA and CDR2 YSYEKL. CDR3 length: 14 residues. With 3 bases removed from V and 4 bases from J, the gap between germline ends came to 9 bases. The CDR3 spells CASSQLLSTGELFF. In nucleotides, the CDR3 is TGCGCCAGCAGCCAGCTACTGAGCACCGGGGAGCTGTTTTTT.

This chain joins TRBV5-6 and TRBJ2-2, with a weak D call TRBD1 (5 bases). In germline, CDR1 is SGHDT, CDR2 YYEEEE. V dropped 2 bases and J dropped 1 base, with 9 bases sitting between them. CDR3 size: 15 residues. CDR3 region: CASSFGHLNTGELFF. CDR3 bases: TGTGCCAGCAGCTTCGGACACTTGAACACCGGGGAGCTGTTTTTT.

The chain combines TRBV4-1 with TRBJ2-5; tentatively, D is TRBD2 (6 bases). Germline V lookup: CDR1 MGHRA, CDR2 YSYEKL. The CDR3 is made up of 16 amino acids. V lost 2 bases and J lost 4, with 17 bases in between. The CDR3 loop reads CASSQLAQRRGETQYF. CDR3 DNA sequence: TGCGCCAGCAGCCAACTAGCGCAAAGAAGGGGAGAGACCCAGTACTTC.

This chain links TRBV9 with TRBJ1-1; D is unresolved. The V end was cut by 1 base, the J end by 1 base, with 8 bases between. Per germline, CDR1 SGDLS and CDR2 YYNGEE. The length of the CDR3 is 14 residues. The CDR3 spells CASSVSEGNTEAFF. The CDR3 DNA is TGTGCCAGCAGCGTAAGCGAGGGGAACACTGAAGCTTTCTTT.

This clone came up once. The V and J genes are TRBV7-3 and TRBJ2-1; 8 bases are shared with TRBD1. This CDR3 contains 14 residues. Trimming took 1 base from V and 6 from J; bases not matched to a gene: 2. Per germline, CDR1 SGHTA and CDR2 FQGTGA. This CDR3 is CASSLRDRSNEQFF. The CDR3, as DNA: TGTGCCAGCAGCTTAAGGGACAGGTCCAATGAGCAGTTCTTC.

This clone is medium-sized within its sample. The rearrangement links TRBV4-2 to TRBJ2-7; 7 positions match TRBD1. The germline gives CDR1 LGHNA, CDR2 YNFKEQ. V was pared by 0 bases and J by 0 bases, with 2 bases of the junction left unmatched. The CDR3 extends over 15 amino acids. The DNA of the CDR3 is TGTGCCAGCAGCCAAGAAGGGGACAGCTCCTACGAGCAGTACTTC. It yields the protein CASSQEGDSSYEQYF.

The chain uses TRBV7-2 and TRBJ2-1; TRBD2 is a possible D gene (5 bases). There are 15 residues in the CDR3. V lost 3 bases and J lost 1, with 10 bases in between. Germline CDR1 is SGHTA and CDR2 is FQGNSA. The CDR3 DNA is TGTGCCAGCAGCTTCTTACGCGGGTCCTACAATGAGCAGTTCTTC. It specifies CASSFLRGSYNEQFF.

V is TRBV27 and J is TRBJ2-2, with D hard to call. The V gene's germline CDR1 is MNHEY and CDR2 SMNVEV (reference sequence). Deletions cut 5 bases from V and 0 bases from J, with 7 bases between. The CDR3 runs 14 residues. Written as DNA, the CDR3 is TGTGCCAGCAGTCTCTTCGCGAACACCGGGGAGCTGTTTTTT. Its protein is CASSLFANTGELFF.

This clone was detected a few times. J is TRBJ1-2 and V is TRBV16; possibly TRBD1 for D (6 bases). Looked up from germline, CDR1 is KGHSY and CDR2 is FQNENV. V was pared by 0 bases and J by 4 bases, with 15 bases between. The CDR3 runs 16 residues. The CDR3 loop is CASSQSTGTPVYGYTF. CDR3 coding DNA: TGTGCCAGCAGCCAATCCACCGGGACACCAGTCTATGGCTACACCTTC. The full variable domain, rest sourced from reference TRBV16 and TRBJ1-2, is GEEVAQTPKHLVRGEGQKAKLYCAPIKGHSYVFWYQQVLKNEFKFLISFQNENVFDETGMPKERFSAKCLPNSPCSLEIQATKLEDSAVYFCASSQSTGTPVYGYTFGSGTRLTVV.